The present entry profiles one T cell receptor (beta chain) with its context. Its antigen is still unknown. The CDR3 covers 15 residues. Germline V lookup: CDR1 MNHEY, CDR2 SMNVEV (reference sequence). V shed 6 bases, J shed 3 bases, and the junction held 5 bases outside the gene matches. The sample is drawn from a study of T-cell memory formation after mild COVID-19. General study results and limits: CD4+ clones that contracted lay mainly in CM and EM; CD8+ ones lay in EMRA.

TCRdb re-analysed the 5' RACE reads in MiXCR, keeping a single row per CDR3 protein. In the table there are approximately 440,000 distinct CDR3 sequences, roughly 20% of which are singletons. What was sequenced was PBMCs or a T cell subset sorted from them (not recorded which). This TCR was sampled from an adult woman who had mild COVID-19 (a few samples of this study predate the infection). Cell type and time point are not known. J is TRBJ1-1 and V is TRBV27, with 12 bases lining up with TRBD1. As DNA, the CDR3 is TGTGCCAGCAGGAGAGGGGACAGGGGGCACACTGAAGCTTTCTTT. As protein: CASRRGDRGHTEAFF.